These 31 T cell receptor beta chains were all obtained from the same sample, sequenced in a study of blood T cell repertoires in COVID-19. Produced via immunoSEQ multiplex PCR; TCRdb's table is partial and in-frame only. The sample shows 200,000 to 300,000 clones, about four fifths of them seen only once. Material: peripheral blood. These receptors were taken from a man older than 75 with acute or convalescent COVID-19.

The CDR3 here is CASSYREAYEQYF. CDR3 in DNA: TGTGCCAGCAGTTATCGGGAGGCTTACGAGCAGTACTTC. This chain links TRBV6-5 with TRBJ2-7; 7 nucleotides line up with TRBD2. CDR1 and CDR2 (germline): MNHEY, SVGAGI. The CDR3 contains 13 residues. V was pared by 3 bases and J by 4 bases, with 3 bases of the junction left unmatched.

This sequence joins TRBV12-5 and TRBJ1-1; D remains ambiguous. Trimming shortened V by 0 bases and J by 5 bases, and 16 bases separated the two germline ends. This CDR3 has 16 residues. Per the germline V gene, CDR1 is LGHNT and CDR2 is FRNRAP. The CDR3 DNA sequence: TGTGCTAGTGGTTTGGTTGTGAGTCCAAGGAGTACTGAAGCTTTCTTT. This encodes CASGLVVSPRSTEAFF.

V and J are TRBV27 and TRBJ2-7; TRBD1 matches 7 bases. CDR1 is MNHEY, CDR2 SMNVEV, per germline (reference sequence). The CDR3 contains 15 residues. V trimming: 5 bases; J trimming: 2 bases; junction bases outside the gene matches: 9. The CDR3 spells CASSLLSGTAYEQYF. Written as DNA, the CDR3 is TGTGCCAGCAGTCTCCTTTCCGGGACAGCCTACGAGCAGTACTTC.

V is TRBV28 and J is TRBJ2-1; perhaps TRBD1 as D (5 bases). This CDR3 region has 14 residues. Trimming took off 6 bases at V and 1 base at J, with 10 bases between the two ends. Per the germline V gene, CDR1 is MDHEN and CDR2 is SYDVKM. The CDR3 protein is CASSITGSYNEQFF. CDR3 nucleotide sequence: TGTGCCAGCAGCATAACAGGATCCTACAATGAGCAGTTCTTC.

The J gene is TRBJ2-3, the V gene TRBV11-2, with 8 nucleotides matching TRBD1. CDR3 size: 15 residues. From germline, CDR1 is SGHAT and CDR2 FQNNGV. Trimming took 1 base from V and 1 from J; bases not matched to a gene: 1. CDR3 sequence: CASSLGTGRTDTQYF. In DNA, the CDR3 is TGTGCCAGCAGCTTAGGGACAGGGCGCACAGATACGCAGTATTTT.

V usage is TRBV2 and J usage is TRBJ1-5; D is possibly TRBD1 (6 bases). Between the trimmed V and J ends, which lost 7 bases and 1 base, there was a span of 8 bases. CDR3 length equals 13 residues. Germline V lookup: CDR1 SNHLY, CDR2 FYNNEI. The CDR3 loop reads CASNRASNQPQHF. The CDR3 DNA reads TGTGCCAGCAACAGGGCCAGCAATCAGCCCCAGCATTTT. Together with reference TRBV2 and TRBJ1-5, the CDR3 gives the full variable domain: EPEVTQTPSHQVTQMGQEVILRCVPISNHLYFYWYRQILGQKVEFLVSFYNNEISEKSEIFDDQFSVERPDGSNFTLKIRSTKLEDSAMYFCASNRASNQPQHFGDGTRLSIL.

For the CDR3, the DNA is TGTGCCAGCAGCGTAGACCAGCGGGACTTATACAATGAGCAGTTCTTC. Translation: CASSVDQRDLYNEQFF. The rearrangement links TRBV9 to TRBJ2-1, with 7 bases matching TRBD2. CDR3 size: 16 residues. The V gene's germline CDR1 is SGDLS and CDR2 YYNGEE. J was trimmed by 4 bases and V by 0 bases; bases with no gene match: 7.

The chain employs TRBV2 and TRBJ1-5, with D possibly being TRBD1 (5 bases). V was shortened by 6 bases and J by 4 bases, with 13 bases between the two germline ends. Germline V CDR1 and CDR2: SNHLY, FYNNEI. The CDR3 consists of 14 residues. The CDR3 is CASSDPGHNQPQHF. The CDR3 DNA reads TGTGCCAGCAGCGACCCAGGGCATAATCAGCCCCAGCATTTT.

The chain joins TRBV10-3 to TRBJ2-1; 7 positions agree with TRBD2. The V and J ends lost 2 bases and 0 bases, in that order; junction bases with no gene match: 13. Per the germline V gene, CDR1 is ENHRY and CDR2 is SYGVKD. CDR3 length equals 19 residues. The CDR3 sequence is CAISEPRIGRISSYNEQFF. CDR3 nucleotide sequence: TGTGCCATCAGTGAGCCCAGGATCGGGAGGATAAGCTCCTACAATGAGCAGTTCTTC.

This clone was seen just once. The V call is TRBV5-6, the J call TRBJ1-6, with D perhaps matching TRBD1 (5 bases). V lost 0 bases and J 9 bases, leaving 7 bases between the germline ends. Germline CDR1 and CDR2: SGHDT and YYEEEE. The CDR3 has 13 amino acids. The CDR3 DNA is TGTGCCAGCAGCTTGGGAAGGGGTTCACCCCTCCACTTT. Protein product: CASSLGRGSPLHF.

The sample holds one count of this clone. The chain carries TRBV27 and TRBJ1-2; 10 bases are shared with TRBD1. V lost 4 bases and J lost 7; bases outside the gene matches: 9. This CDR3 region has 15 residues. The germline gives CDR1 MNHEY, CDR2 SMNVEV (reference sequence). The CDR3 sequence is CASSSPTGGASGYTF. Written as DNA, the CDR3 is TGTGCCAGCAGTTCGCCGACAGGGGGCGCGAGTGGCTACACCTTC.

CDR3 amino acids: CASSPSGGRNQPQHF. As DNA, the CDR3 is TGTGCCAGTAGTCCCTCAGGGGGACGCAATCAGCCCCAGCATTTT. The chain recombines TRBV19 with TRBJ1-5; 7 bases map to TRBD1. This CDR3 spans 15 amino acids. J lost 2 bases, V lost 5 bases, and 6 bases had no gene match. Germline CDR1 is LNHDA and CDR2 is SQIVND (reference sequence).

The chain uses TRBV7-2 and TRBJ2-7; D is perhaps TRBD1 (6 bases). The CDR3 has 15 residues. Trimming cost V 7 bases and J 2 bases, with 18 bases left between them. Germline assignment: CDR1 SGHTA and CDR2 FQGNSA. CDR3 nucleotide sequence: TGTGCCAGCACCCTTACAGGGAGCGCGACCTACGAGCAGTACTTC. Its translation: CASTLTGSATYEQYF.

The V gene is TRBV6-6, the J gene TRBJ2-3; TRBD2 agrees at 10 bases. The junction had 11 bases not matched to a gene; V was cut back by 5 bases and J by 0 bases. The CDR3 is 18 residues long. Per the germline V gene, CDR1 is MNHNY and CDR2 is SVGAGI (reference sequence). The CDR3 nucleotides read TGTGCCAGCAGTCCCCCCTCTAGCGGGGGAACTAGCACAGATACGCAGTATTTT. Translating it yields CASSPPSSGGTSTDTQYF.

The chain joins TRBV12-3 or TRBV12-4 to TRBJ2-1; TRBD2 agrees at 7 bases. The ends lost 2 bases at V and 9 bases at J; junction bases unmatched: 4. The CDR3 contains 13 residues. The CDR3 region has the DNA TGTGCCAGCAGTTTATTAGGGAGGGGTGAGCAGTTCTTC. Residues: CASSLLGRGEQFF.

Points on this clone: This sample includes further DNA sequences coding for the same CDR3. This chain links TRBV4-1 with TRBJ2-7; TRBD2 matches 13 bases. The trim removed 3 bases at V and 0 bases at J, leaving 8 bases unmatched. This CDR3 has 18 residues. The germline V gene has CDR1 MGHRA and CDR2 YSYEKL. This CDR3 is CASSQNYRTSGSSYEQYF. Written as DNA, the CDR3 is TGCGCCAGCAGCCAGAATTACCGGACTAGCGGGAGCTCCTACGAGCAGTACTTC.

This clone was picked up a small number of times. The chain employs TRBV3-1 (or the pseudogene TRBV3-2) and TRBJ1-3; tentative D call: TRBD1 (5 bases). The CDR3 has 16 amino acids. Germline V lookup: CDR1 LGHDT, CDR2 YNNKEL (reference sequence). V lost 5 bases and J 0 bases, leaving 14 bases between the germline ends. The CDR3 DNA reads as TGTGCCAGCAGCTCAAATTTACAGGTCTCTGGAAACACCATATATTTT. Protein sequence: CASSSNLQVSGNTIYF.

The rearrangement uses TRBV18 and TRBJ2-1; 12 bases align to TRBD1. The CDR3 consists of 15 residues. Germline lookup yields CDR1 KGHSH and CDR2 LQKENI. V shed 7 bases and J 8 bases; nucleotides not matched to a gene: 9. CDR3 loop: CASLQMGQGAYEQFF. CDR3 coding DNA: TGTGCCAGCTTACAAATGGGACAGGGGGCGTATGAGCAGTTCTTC. Supplemented by reference TRBV18 and TRBJ2-1, the full variable domain reads NAGVMQNPRHLVRRRGQEARLRCSPMKGHSHVYWYRQLPEEGLKFMVYLQKENIIDESGMPKERFSAEFPKEGPSILRIQQVVRGDSAAYFCASLQMGQGAYEQFFGPGTRLTVL.

V and J are TRBV7-8 and TRBJ1-1, with D possibly being TRBD1 (5 bases). Germline V lookup: CDR1 SGHVS, CDR2 FQNEAQ. V lost 5 bases, J lost 1 base, and 14 bases lay in between. The CDR3 contains 15 residues. CDR3 sequence reads: CASSLGGTANTEAFF. Here the CDR3 DNA reads TGTGCCAGCAGCCTAGGCGGGACGGCGAACACTGAAGCTTTCTTT.

The rearrangement links TRBV13 to TRBJ1-1, with no clear D. The CDR3 has 12 residues. The germline CDR1 and CDR2 sequences are PRHDT and FYEKMQ (reference sequence). V dropped 5 bases and J dropped 11 bases, with 15 bases sitting between them. This CDR3 is CASSNSGKTAFF. The CDR3 bases are TGTGCCAGCAGCAACAGCGGAAAAACGGCTTTCTTT.

This chain uses TRBV7-8 with TRBJ2-7; 8 positions match TRBD2. V gave up 5 bases and J gave up 4 bases; unmatched junction bases: 7. Germline V gene lookup returns CDR1 SGHVS and CDR2 FQNEAQ. CDR3 length: 14 residues. CDR3 DNA: TGTGCCAGCAGCCGAGCGGGAGAGAGGTACGAGCAGTACTTC. It translates to CASSRAGERYEQYF.

The rearrangement joins TRBV7-8 to TRBJ2-2; 8 bases map to TRBD2. Germline assignment: CDR1 SGHVS and CDR2 FQNEAQ. This CDR3 region has 16 residues. V gave up 3 bases and J gave up 7 bases; unmatched junction bases: 10. The CDR3 here is CASSFPGTGGSGELFF. The CDR3 region has the DNA TGTGCCAGCAGCTTTCCTGGGACGGGGGGGAGCGGGGAGCTGTTTTTT. The variable domain in full, with the rest retrieved from reference TRBV7-8 and TRBJ2-2, is GAGVSQSPRYKVAKRGQDVALRCDPISGHVSLFWYQQALGQGPEFLTYFQNEAQLDKSGLPSDRFFAERPEGSVSTLKIQRTQQEDSAVYLCASSFPGTGGSGELFFGEGSRLTVL.

The chain couples TRBV6-5 to TRBJ1-5; 9 positions agree with TRBD1. The germline gives CDR1 MNHEY, CDR2 SVGAGI. The CDR3 has 13 residues. J lost 7 bases, V lost 4 bases, and 2 bases had no gene match. CDR3 DNA: TGTGCCAGCAGTTCGGGACAGGGACAGCCCCAGCATTTT. It translates to CASSSGQGQPQHF.

To note about this clone: At the DNA level, this CDR3 is encoded by other sequences in the same sample as well. The V gene is TRBV29-1, the J gene TRBJ2-3; the D gene is possibly TRBD1 (6 bases). This CDR3 region has 12 residues. Per the germline V gene, CDR1 is SQVTM and CDR2 is ANQGSEA. The V and J ends lost 4 bases and 2 bases respectively, with 7 bases between them. The chain's CDR3 is CSVGTDTDTQYF. CDR3 DNA: TGCAGCGTTGGGACAGACACAGATACGCAGTATTTT.

V usage is TRBV6-6 and J usage is TRBJ2-1, with TRBD2 identical over 8 bases. The CDR3 is made up of 15 amino acids. Germline trimming cut 4 bases from V and 6 bases from J; bases unmatched to any gene: 8. The germline gives CDR1 MNHNY, CDR2 SVGAGI (reference sequence). In DNA, the CDR3 is TGTGCCAGCAGTTGGGCTAGCGGGTACTCCAATGAGCAGTTCTTC. This encodes CASSWASGYSNEQFF.

V usage is TRBV4-2 and J usage is TRBJ2-1; D unresolved. Per germline, CDR1 LGHNA and CDR2 YNFKEQ. This CDR3 is 13 amino acids long. The V end lost 1 base, the J end lost 10 bases, and 11 bases lay between the germline ends. The DNA of the CDR3 is TGTGCCAGCAGCCAAGTCGAGGCCCGGGAGCAGTTCTTC. It specifies CASSQVEAREQFF.

The J gene is TRBJ2-7, the V gene TRBV6-1, with 7 bases that match TRBD2. Trimming removed 6 bases from V and 7 bases from J; junction bases left unmatched: 15. CDR1 MNHNS and CDR2 SASEGT come from the germline V gene. The CDR3 totals 15 residues. The CDR3 bases are TGTGCCAGCAGAAGGGCGGGAGAAGGGTCGATAGAGCAGTACTTC. It specifies CASRRAGEGSIEQYF.

This clone came up once. The V call is TRBV4-2, the J call TRBJ2-3; TRBD1 aligns across 7 bases. Germline values: CDR1 LGHNA, CDR2 YNFKEQ. The CDR3 covers 16 residues. The J segment lost 4 bases and the V segment lost 0 bases, leaving 7 bases of the junction unmatched. The CDR3 nucleotides read TGTGCCAGCAGCCAAGAAGGTCCCAGGGGGTCAGATACGCAGTATTTT. Amino acids: CASSQEGPRGSDTQYF.

This chain links TRBV10-2 with TRBJ2-4; possibly TRBD2 for D (6 bases). Trimming removed 2 bases from V and 1 base from J, with 18 bases in between. CDR3 length: 18 residues. CDR1 and CDR2 (germline): WSHSY, SAAADI. CDR3 protein: CASSENSGGFAAKNIQYF. The CDR3, as DNA: TGCGCCAGCAGTGAGAATAGCGGAGGGTTCGCGGCCAAAAACATTCAGTACTTC.

The V and J genes are TRBV24-1 and TRBJ2-1, with 9 bases that match TRBD2. V lost 6 bases and J lost 1; bases outside the gene matches: 6. There are 16 residues in the CDR3. Per germline, CDR1 KGHDR and CDR2 SFDVKD. This CDR3 is CATSPPSGNSYNEQFF. CDR3 DNA: TGTGCCACCAGTCCACCTAGCGGGAATTCCTACAATGAGCAGTTCTTC.

This chain connects TRBV5-1 to TRBJ2-7; tentatively, D is TRBD1 (7 bases). This CDR3 comprises 19 residues. The germline V and J ends were trimmed by 6 bases and 2 bases, with 30 bases remaining between them. Germline CDR1 and CDR2: SGHRS and YFSETQ. CDR3 loop: CASKRGGGRVIPFPYEQYF. The CDR3 DNA is TGCGCCAGCAAGCGAGGAGGGGGCAGGGTGATACCCTTCCCCTACGAGCAGTACTTC.